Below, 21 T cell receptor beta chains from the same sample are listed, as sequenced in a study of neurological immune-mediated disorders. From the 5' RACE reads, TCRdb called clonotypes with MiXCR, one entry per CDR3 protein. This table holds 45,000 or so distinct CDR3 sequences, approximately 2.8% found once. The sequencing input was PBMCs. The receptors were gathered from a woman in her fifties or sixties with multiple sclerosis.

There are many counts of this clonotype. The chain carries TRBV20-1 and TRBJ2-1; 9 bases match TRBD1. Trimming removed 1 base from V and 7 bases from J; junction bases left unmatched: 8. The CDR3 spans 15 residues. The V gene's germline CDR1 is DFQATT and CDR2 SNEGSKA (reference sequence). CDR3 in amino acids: CSARVAGTGLNEQFF. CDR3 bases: TGCAGTGCTAGAGTCGCCGGGACAGGGCTAAATGAGCAGTTCTTC.

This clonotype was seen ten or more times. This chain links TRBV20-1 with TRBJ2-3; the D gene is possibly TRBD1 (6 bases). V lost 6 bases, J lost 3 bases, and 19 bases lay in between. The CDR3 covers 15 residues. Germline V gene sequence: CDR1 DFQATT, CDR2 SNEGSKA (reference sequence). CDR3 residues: CSATTGIFGTDTQYF. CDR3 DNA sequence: TGCAGTGCAACAACAGGGATCTTCGGGACAGATACGCAGTATTTT.

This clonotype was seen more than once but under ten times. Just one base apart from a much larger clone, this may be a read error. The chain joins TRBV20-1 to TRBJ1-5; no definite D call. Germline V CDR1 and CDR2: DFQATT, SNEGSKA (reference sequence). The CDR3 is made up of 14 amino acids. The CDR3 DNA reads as TGCAGTGCTTTTGACTCTCGAAGCAATCAGCCCCAGAATTTT. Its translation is CSAFDSRSNQPQNF.

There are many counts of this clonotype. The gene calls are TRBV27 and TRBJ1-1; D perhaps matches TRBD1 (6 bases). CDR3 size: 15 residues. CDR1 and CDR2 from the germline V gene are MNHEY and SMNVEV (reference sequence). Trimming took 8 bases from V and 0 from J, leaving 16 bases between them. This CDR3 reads CASRDITNLNTEAFF. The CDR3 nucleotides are TGTGCCAGCCGGGACATAACAAACTTGAACACTGAAGCTTTCTTT.

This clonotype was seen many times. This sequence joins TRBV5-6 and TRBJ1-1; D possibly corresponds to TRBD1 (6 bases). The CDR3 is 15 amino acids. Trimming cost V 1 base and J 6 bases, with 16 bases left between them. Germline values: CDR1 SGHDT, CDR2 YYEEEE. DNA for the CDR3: TGTGCCAGCAGCTTGTCGGGGATGGGGGCATCTGAAGCTTTCTTT. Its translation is CASSLSGMGASEAFF.

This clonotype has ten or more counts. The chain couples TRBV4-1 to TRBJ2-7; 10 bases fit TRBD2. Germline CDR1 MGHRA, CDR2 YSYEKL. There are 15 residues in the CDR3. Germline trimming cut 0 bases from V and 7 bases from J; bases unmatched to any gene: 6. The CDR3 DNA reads TGCGCCAGCAGCCAAGAGGTAGCGGGGGGATGGGAGCAGTACGTC. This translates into CASSQEVAGGWEQYV.

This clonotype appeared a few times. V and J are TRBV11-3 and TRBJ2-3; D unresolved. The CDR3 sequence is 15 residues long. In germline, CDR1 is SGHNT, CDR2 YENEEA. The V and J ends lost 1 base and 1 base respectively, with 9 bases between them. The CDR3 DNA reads TGTGCCAGCAGCTTAGGTCCCGACGGCACAGATACGCAGTATTTT. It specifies CASSLGPDGTDTQYF.

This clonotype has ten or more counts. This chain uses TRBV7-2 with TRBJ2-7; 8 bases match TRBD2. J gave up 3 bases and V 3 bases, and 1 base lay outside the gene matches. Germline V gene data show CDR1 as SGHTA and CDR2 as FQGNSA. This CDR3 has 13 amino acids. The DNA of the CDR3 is TGTGCCAGCAGCTTCGGGAGGGGCTACGAGCAGTACGTC. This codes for CASSFGRGYEQYV.

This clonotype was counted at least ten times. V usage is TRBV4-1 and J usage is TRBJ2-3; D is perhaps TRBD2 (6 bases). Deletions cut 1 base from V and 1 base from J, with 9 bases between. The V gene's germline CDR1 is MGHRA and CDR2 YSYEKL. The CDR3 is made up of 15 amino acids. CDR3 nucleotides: TGCGCCAGCAGCCAAGCGGGGGTTGGCACAGATACGCAGTATTTT. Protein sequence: CASSQAGVGTDTQYF.

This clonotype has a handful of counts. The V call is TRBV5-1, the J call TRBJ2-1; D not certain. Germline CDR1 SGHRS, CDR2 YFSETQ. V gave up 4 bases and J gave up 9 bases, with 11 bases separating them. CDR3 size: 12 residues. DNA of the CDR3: TGCGCCAGCAGCCCACCCAGCGTTGAGCAGTTCTTC. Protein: CASSPPSVEQFF.

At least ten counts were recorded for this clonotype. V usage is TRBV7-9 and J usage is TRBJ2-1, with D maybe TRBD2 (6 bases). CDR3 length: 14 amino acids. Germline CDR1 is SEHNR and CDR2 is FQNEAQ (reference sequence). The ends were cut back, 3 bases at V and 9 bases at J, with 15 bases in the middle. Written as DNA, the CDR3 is TGTGCCAGCAGCTTCCGGAGGGGTTTGGGTGAGCAGTTCTTC. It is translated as CASSFRRGLGEQFF.

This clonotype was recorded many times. CDR3 region: CSAQRVASGGWGLNEQFF. The DNA for the CDR3 is TGCAGTGCCCAAAGGGTGGCTAGCGGGGGGTGGGGACTCAATGAGCAGTTCTTC. V usage is TRBV20-1 and J usage is TRBJ2-1; 11 nucleotides line up with TRBD2. The CDR3 consists of 18 residues. V lost 6 bases to trimming and J lost 6 bases; unmatched junction nucleotides: 19. Germline lookup yields CDR1 DFQATT and CDR2 SNEGSKA (reference sequence).

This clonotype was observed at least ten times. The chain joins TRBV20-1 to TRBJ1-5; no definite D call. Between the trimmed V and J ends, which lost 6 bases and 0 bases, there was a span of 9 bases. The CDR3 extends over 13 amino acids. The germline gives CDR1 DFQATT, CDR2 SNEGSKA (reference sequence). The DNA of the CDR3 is TGCAGTGCGACGGACGGTAGCAATCAGCCCCAGCATTTT. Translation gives CSATDGSNQPQHF.

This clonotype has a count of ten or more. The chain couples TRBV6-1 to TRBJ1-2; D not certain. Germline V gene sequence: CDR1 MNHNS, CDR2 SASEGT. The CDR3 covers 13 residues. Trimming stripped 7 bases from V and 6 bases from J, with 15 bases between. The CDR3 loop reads CASTLLRLDGYTF. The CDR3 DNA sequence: TGTGCCAGCACCCTTCTCCGGTTGGATGGCTACACCTTC.

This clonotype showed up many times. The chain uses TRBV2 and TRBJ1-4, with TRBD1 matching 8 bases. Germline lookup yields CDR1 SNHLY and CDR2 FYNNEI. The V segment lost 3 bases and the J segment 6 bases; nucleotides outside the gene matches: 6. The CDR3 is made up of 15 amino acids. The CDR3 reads CASSDRQGWYEKLFF. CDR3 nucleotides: TGTGCCAGCAGTGACCGACAGGGGTGGTATGAAAAACTGTTTTTT.

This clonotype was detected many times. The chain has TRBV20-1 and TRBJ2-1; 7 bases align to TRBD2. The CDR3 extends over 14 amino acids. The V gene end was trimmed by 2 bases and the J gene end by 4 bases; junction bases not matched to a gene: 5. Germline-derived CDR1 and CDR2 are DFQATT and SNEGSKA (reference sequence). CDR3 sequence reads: CSARRRGDYNEQFF. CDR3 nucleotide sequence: TGCAGTGCTAGAAGACGGGGGGATTACAATGAGCAGTTCTTC.

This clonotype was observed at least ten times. CDR3 in DNA: TGTGCCAGCAGGCGGGACAGCGGGGGGGAGCAGTACTTC. This translates into CASRRDSGGEQYF. The chain employs TRBV12-3 or TRBV12-4 and TRBJ2-7; 9 bases match TRBD2. The CDR3 is made up of 13 amino acids. The trim removed 6 bases at V and 7 bases at J, leaving 7 bases unmatched.

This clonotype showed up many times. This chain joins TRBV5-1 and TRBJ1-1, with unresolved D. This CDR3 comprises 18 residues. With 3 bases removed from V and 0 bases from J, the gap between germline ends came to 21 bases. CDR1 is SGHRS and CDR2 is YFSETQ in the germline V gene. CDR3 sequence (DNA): TGCGCCAGCAGCTGGAAAGGGAGCAATAGGGAAATGAACACTGAAGCTTTCTTT. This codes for CASSWKGSNREMNTEAFF.

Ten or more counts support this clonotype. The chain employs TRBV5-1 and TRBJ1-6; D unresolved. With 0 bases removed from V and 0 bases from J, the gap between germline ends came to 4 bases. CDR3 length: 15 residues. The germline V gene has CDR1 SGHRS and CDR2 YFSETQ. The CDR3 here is CASSLESSYNSPLHF. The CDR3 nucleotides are TGCGCCAGCAGCTTGGAGAGCTCCTATAATTCACCCCTCCACTTT.

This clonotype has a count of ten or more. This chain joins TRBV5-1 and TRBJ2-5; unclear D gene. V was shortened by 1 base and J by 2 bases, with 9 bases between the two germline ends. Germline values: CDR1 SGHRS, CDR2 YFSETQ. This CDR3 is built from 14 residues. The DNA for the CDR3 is TGCGCCAGCAGCTTGTACAGAGAACAAGAGACCCAGTACTTC. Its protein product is CASSLYREQETQYF. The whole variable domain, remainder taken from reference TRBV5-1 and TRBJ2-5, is KAGVTQTPRYLIKTRGQQVTLSCSPISGHRSVSWYQQTPGQGLQFLFEYFSETQRNKGNFPGRFSGRQFSNSRSEMNVSTLELGDSALYLCASSLYREQETQYFGPGTRLLVL.

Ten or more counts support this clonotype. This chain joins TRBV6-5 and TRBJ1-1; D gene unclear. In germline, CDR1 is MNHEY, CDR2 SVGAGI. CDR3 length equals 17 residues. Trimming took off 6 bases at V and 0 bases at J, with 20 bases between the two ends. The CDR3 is CASSLDQPGLVNTEAFF. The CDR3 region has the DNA TGTGCCAGCAGCTTGGACCAGCCAGGCTTGGTGAACACTGAAGCTTTCTTT.